This T cell receptor beta chain emerged from a study of monozygotic twins with inflammatory bowel disease. Overall study findings and caveats: The data did not back a single strong IBD-associated clonotype or signal. Lower TCRbeta diversity (inverse Simpson) was seen in IBD patients than in healthy co-twins.

With respect to this clonotype: What it binds is not known.

From the 5' RACE reads, TCRdb lists one entry per CDR3 protein and no DNA. This table holds 400,000 to 500,000 distinct CDR3 sequences. Germline V CDR1 and CDR2: KGHSH, LQKENI. The CDR3 has 16 amino acids. The V and J genes are TRBV18 and TRBJ1-3; with no DNA, the TCRdb D assignment of TRBD1 cannot be verified. The TCR comes from a human donor with ulcerative colitis or Crohn's disease, or a healthy co-twin of an affected twin (not recorded which). The material sequenced was blood. The CDR3 is CASSLPTGLSGNTIYF.